This TCR beta chain was found in a study of blood T cell repertoires in COVID-19. V shed 3 bases, J shed 6 bases, and the junction held 14 bases outside the gene matches. There are 18 residues in the CDR3. The germline gives CDR1 MDHEN, CDR2 SYDVKM. Authors' methods: The authors estimated nucleated cell counts from reference gene primer amplification. Sequencing was performed with immunoSEQ multiplex PCR; in TCRdb, only in-frame clones are kept and a portion is missing. That table supplies the V and J calls and clone size; D and trimming were determined from the DNA. Of 70,000 to 90,000 clones in the sample, under 80% were seen once.

The chain carries TRBV28 and TRBJ2-1, with 10 bases that match TRBD2. This sequence was found in a human donor with acute or convalescent COVID-19. The donor label of this sample is uncertain. The sample comprised peripheral blood. In DNA, the CDR3 is TGTGCCAGCAGTTTCGCGAGTAGCGGGAGGTTAAGAGGCAATGAGCAGTTCTTC. Encoded protein: CASSFASSGRLRGNEQFF.